Each of the 19 T cell receptor beta chains below was sequenced from the same sample in a study of blood T cell repertoires in COVID-19. TCRdb keeps only in-frame clones here, not all; method: immunoSEQ multiplex PCR. The sample includes 250,000 to 350,000 clones, about 90% of them seen just once. The sample comprised peripheral blood. Source of these receptors: a woman aged 50 to 65 with COVID-19, enrolled during active disease.

This chain connects TRBV7-2 to TRBJ1-3, with D possibly matching TRBD1 (6 bases). The germline V gene has CDR1 SGHTA and CDR2 FQGNSA. This CDR3 has 14 residues. Trimming removed 0 bases from V and 7 bases from J, with 10 bases in between. The CDR3 DNA is TGTGCCAGCAGCTTAGCCATAGGACAGAACACCATATATTTT. It specifies CASSLAIGQNTIYF.

In DNA, the CDR3 is TGTGCCAGTAGTCCTCAAAGCTCCGGGACAGGGTACTACGAGCAGTACTTC. Protein product: CASSPQSSGTGYYEQYF. The V and J genes are TRBV19 and TRBJ2-7, with 9 bases fitting TRBD1. V lost 5 bases and J lost 3; bases outside the gene matches: 14. There are 17 residues in the CDR3. Germline V gene sequence: CDR1 LNHDA, CDR2 SQIVND (reference sequence). Using reference TRBV19 and TRBJ2-7 for the parts outside the CDR3, the full variable domain is DGGITQSPKYLFRKEGQNVTLSCEQNLNHDAMYWYRQDPGQGLRLIYYSQIVNDFQKGDIAEGYSVSREKKESFPLTVTSAQKNPTAFYLCASSPQSSGTGYYEQYFGPGTRLTVT.

The gene calls are TRBV18 and TRBJ2-7; 9 nucleotides align to TRBD2. The CDR3 sequence is 14 residues long. J lost 6 bases, V lost 3 bases, and 6 bases had no gene match. Germline V gene lookup returns CDR1 KGHSH and CDR2 LQKENI. The CDR3 DNA reads as TGTGCCAGCTCACCTAGCGGGAGCAATGGCGAGCAGTACTTC. Translation: CASSPSGSNGEQYF.

The genes are TRBV7-2 and TRBJ2-1, with 8 bases matching TRBD2. Looked up from germline, CDR1 is SGHTA and CDR2 is FQGNSA. Trimming cost V 5 bases and J 4 bases; bases outside gene matches: 10. This CDR3 region has 16 residues. The CDR3 region has the DNA TGTGCCAGCAGCCCCTTCGGGGGGGCTGGGTACAATGAGCAGTTCTTC. Its protein product is CASSPFGGAGYNEQFF.

This chain connects TRBV7-3 to TRBJ2-2; 8 bases align to TRBD2. Germline loops: CDR1 SGHTA, CDR2 FQGTGA. The junction had 3 bases not matched to a gene; V was cut back by 0 bases and J by 6 bases. The CDR3 sequence is 15 residues long. The CDR3 bases are TGTGCCAGCAGCTTAACCGGGAGGGCTTCCGGGGAGCTGTTTTTT. Its translation: CASSLTGRASGELFF. Supplemented by reference TRBV7-3 and TRBJ2-2, the full variable domain reads GAGVSQTPSNKVTEKGKYVELRCDPISGHTALYWYRQSLGQGPEFLIYFQGTGAADDSGLPNDRFFAVRPEGSVSTLKIQRTERGDSAVYLCASSLTGRASGELFFGEGSRLTVL.

The chain employs TRBV5-6 and TRBJ2-1; 10 nucleotides agree with TRBD2. Per germline, CDR1 SGHDT and CDR2 YYEEEE. This CDR3 contains 16 residues. V was pared by 4 bases and J by 10 bases, with 14 bases of the junction left unmatched. The CDR3 spells CASSEGPGTSVYEQFF. Written as DNA, the CDR3 is TGTGCCAGCAGCGAGGGACCCGGGACTAGCGTCTACGAGCAGTTCTTC.

This chain uses TRBV30 with TRBJ2-3; 7 bases are shared with TRBD2. CDR1 GTSNPN and CDR2 SVGIG come from the germline V gene (reference sequence). The trim removed 5 bases at V and 0 bases at J, leaving 8 bases unmatched. There are 15 residues in the CDR3. CDR3: CAWGAGGRSTDTQYF. The CDR3 region has the DNA TGTGCCTGGGGGGCGGGCGGGAGAAGCACAGATACGCAGTATTTT.

V is TRBV5-6 and J is TRBJ2-7; 10 bases line up with TRBD1. With V trimmed by 4 bases and J by 4 bases, 14 bases remained unmatched. The CDR3 runs to 17 residues. Germline V gene sequence: CDR1 SGHDT, CDR2 YYEEEE. In DNA, the CDR3 is TGTGCCAGCAGCATGACAGGGGGCACGGGACTTACATACGAGCAGTACTTC. Its translation is CASSMTGGTGLTYEQYF.

The rearrangement uses TRBV18 and TRBJ2-2; TRBD1 matches 7 bases. The germline gives CDR1 KGHSH, CDR2 LQKENI. The CDR3 runs to 14 residues. The J segment lost 5 bases and the V segment lost 3 bases, leaving 3 bases of the junction unmatched. Here the CDR3 DNA reads TGTGCCAGCTCACCGGGACAGCATACCGGGGAGCTGTTTTTT. It yields the protein CASSPGQHTGELFF.

This clone appeared once. The chain combines TRBV12-5 with TRBJ2-7, with D possibly being TRBD2 (6 bases). The V gene lost 4 bases and the J gene lost 2 bases, with 15 bases spanning the gap. The CDR3 consists of 15 residues. Germline CDR1 and CDR2: LGHNT and FRNRAP. The DNA of the CDR3 is TGTGCTAGTGGTTCCCGCCTAGCGTCAACCTACGAGCAGTACTTC. This encodes CASGSRLASTYEQYF.

This clone was observed a single time. The rearrangement uses TRBV6-6 and TRBJ2-1; TRBD1 agrees at 9 bases. From germline, CDR1 is MNHNY and CDR2 SVGAGI (reference sequence). The CDR3 runs to 14 residues. V was pared by 7 bases and J by 6 bases, with 7 bases of the junction left unmatched. CDR3 bases: TGTGCCAGCACTAAAAGACAGGGGGGCAATGAGCAGTTCTTC. Residues: CASTKRQGGNEQFF.

V gene TRBV27 combines with J gene TRBJ2-5; possibly TRBD1 for D (6 bases). The CDR3 consists of 15 residues. Germline V gene data show CDR1 as MNHEY and CDR2 as SMNVEV (reference sequence). Trimming removed 3 bases at V and 5 bases at J, with 16 bases between. CDR3 protein: CASSFTGSKRETQYF. DNA for the CDR3: TGTGCCAGCAGTTTCACAGGGAGTAAAAGGGAGACCCAGTACTTC.

The chain combines TRBV4-1 with TRBJ2-1, with 13 bases identical to TRBD2. Germline lookup yields CDR1 MGHRA and CDR2 YSYEKL. J gave up 7 bases and V 2 bases, and 2 bases lay outside the gene matches. This CDR3 comprises 15 residues. The CDR3 sequence is CASSQLGLAGNEQFF. In DNA form, the CDR3 reads TGCGCCAGCAGCCAACTGGGACTAGCGGGAAATGAGCAGTTCTTC.

This chain links TRBV6-5 with TRBJ1-1; 8 nucleotides align to TRBD1. V gave up 5 bases and J gave up 4 bases; unmatched junction bases: 3. CDR1 is MNHEY and CDR2 is SVGAGI in the germline V gene. This CDR3 is 13 amino acids long. In DNA form, the CDR3 reads TGTGCCAGCAGTAGTACAGGGGGCACTGAAGCTTTCTTT. It encodes CASSSTGGTEAFF.

The V call is TRBV15, the J call TRBJ2-5, with D possibly matching TRBD1 (7 bases). Trimming took 0 bases from V and 2 from J, leaving 16 bases between them. In germline, CDR1 is LNHNV, CDR2 YYDKDF (reference sequence). The CDR3 runs to 17 residues. The CDR3 DNA sequence: TGTGCCACCAGCAGAGATCGGAGGGGGACAGCTCAAGAGACCCAGTACTTC. Translation: CATSRDRRGTAQETQYF. Combining the CDR3 with reference TRBV15 and TRBJ2-5 gives the whole variable domain DAMVIQNPRYQVTQFGKPVTLSCSQTLNHNVMYWYQQKSSQAPKLLFHYYDKDFNNEADTPDNFQSRRPNTSFCFLDIRSPGLGDTAMYLCATSRDRRGTAQETQYFGPGTRLLVL.

This clone has only a few counts. V is TRBV5-6 and J is TRBJ1-6; D gene ambiguous. This CDR3 has 12 residues. CDR1 and CDR2 (germline): SGHDT, YYEEEE. V dropped 0 bases and J dropped 11 bases, with 6 bases sitting between them. CDR3 in DNA: TGTGCCAGCAGCTTGGAGTCTACACCCCTCCACTTT. This codes for CASSLESTPLHF.

The rearrangement joins TRBV18 to TRBJ2-5, with 7 bases that match TRBD2. CDR3 length: 16 amino acids. The V gene end was trimmed by 0 bases and the J gene end by 3 bases; junction bases not matched to a gene: 7. Looked up from germline, CDR1 is KGHSH and CDR2 is LQKENI. The CDR3 sequence is CASSPPWSSGEETQYF. In DNA form, the CDR3 reads TGTGCCAGCTCACCACCGTGGTCTAGCGGAGAAGAGACCCAGTACTTC. Variable domain in full (rest from reference TRBV18 and TRBJ2-5): NAGVMQNPRHLVRRRGQEARLRCSPMKGHSHVYWYRQLPEEGLKFMVYLQKENIIDESGMPKERFSAEFPKEGPSILRIQQVVRGDSAAYFCASSPPWSSGEETQYFGPGTRLLVL.

The chain couples TRBV21-1 to TRBJ1-5; TRBD1, as called in the table, went unchecked against the DNA. TRBV21-1 is given as a pseudogene. This CDR3 region has 17 residues. CDR3 amino acids: CASSKAGTGGFCQPQHF. The DNA of the CDR3 is TGTGCCAGCAGCAAAGCCGGGACAGGGGGTTTTTGTCAGCCCCAGCATTTT.

V gene TRBV7-6 combines with J gene TRBJ2-2, with 10 nucleotides matching TRBD2. The ends lost 5 bases at V and 3 bases at J; junction bases unmatched: 15. The germline CDR1 and CDR2 sequences are SGHVS and FNYEAQ. The CDR3 is 19 residues long. Written as DNA, the CDR3 is TGTGCCAGCAGCCCTACCGCCTCGGAGCGGGAGGGCGACACCGGGGAGCTGTTTTTT. This codes for CASSPTASEREGDTGELFF.